These 28 T cell receptor beta chains came from one sample sequenced in a study of T-cell reconstitution after alpha-beta-depleted transplantation in children. The TCRbeta library incorporated unique molecular identifiers. Via MiXCR, TCRdb re-called the PCR reads, giving one row per CDR3 protein. The data show around 100,000 distinct CDR3 sequences, about 6% seen once. Sample: PBMCs, mostly from graft donor cells, taken 60 days after TCRalphabeta/CD19-depleted stem cell transplant. The receptors shown here come from a female patient between 2 and 15 years old who had a stem cell transplant for Fanconi anemia, so the T cells may come from the graft donor.

This clonotype turned up a few times. The chain is built from TRBV12-3 or TRBV12-4 and TRBJ1-4, with unresolved D. The CDR3 loop spans 13 amino acids. The germline V and J ends were trimmed by 2 bases and 8 bases, with 9 bases remaining between them. CDR3: CASSLPMSEKLFF. Written as DNA, the CDR3 is TGTGCCAGCAGTTTACCTATGTCAGAAAAACTGTTTTTT.

In this sample, this clonotype turned up many times. This chain connects TRBV6-5 to TRBJ1-5, with TRBD1 matching 8 bases. Germline V lookup: CDR1 MNHEY, CDR2 SVGAGI. The CDR3 totals 14 residues. J was trimmed by 6 bases and V by 2 bases; bases with no gene match: 3. In DNA form, the CDR3 reads TGTGCCAGCAGTTACGGACAGGGCTCTCAGCCCCAGCATTTT. It yields the protein CASSYGQGSQPQHF.

This clonotype was recorded many times. The gene calls are TRBV7-3 and TRBJ2-5; possible D gene TRBD1, 6 bases. The CDR3 has 13 residues. CDR1 is SGHTA and CDR2 is FQGTGA in the germline V gene. V was shortened by 5 bases and J by 3 bases, with 10 bases between the two germline ends. The CDR3 DNA is TGTGCCAGCAGCCTTGGACAGAAAGAGACCCAGTACTTC. It is translated as CASSLGQKETQYF.

Ten or more counts support this clonotype. The rearrangement joins TRBV12-3 or TRBV12-4 to TRBJ1-2; D may be TRBD1 (6 bases). CDR3 length equals 12 residues. V was clipped by 5 bases and J by 4 bases, with 8 bases between them. The CDR3 protein is CASSLRGYGYTF. In DNA form, the CDR3 reads TGTGCCAGCAGTCTCAGGGGCTATGGCTACACCTTC.

This clonotype has at least ten counts. V usage is TRBV28 and J usage is TRBJ2-7; a possible D gene is TRBD2 (5 bases). The ends were cut back, 7 bases at V and 3 bases at J, with 7 bases in the middle. This CDR3 region has 11 residues. Germline lookup yields CDR1 MDHEN and CDR2 SYDVKM. The chain's CDR3 is CASTDFYEQYF. The CDR3 bases are TGTGCCAGCACGGACTTCTACGAGCAGTACTTC.

This clonotype was recorded many times. This chain links TRBV5-1 with TRBJ2-2, with TRBD2 identical over 7 bases. The J segment lost 6 bases and the V segment lost 4 bases, leaving 9 bases of the junction unmatched. Germline V lookup: CDR1 SGHRS, CDR2 YFSETQ. This CDR3 comprises 15 residues. The CDR3 loop is CASSPSGGRAGELFF. The DNA of the CDR3 is TGCGCCAGCAGCCCCTCGGGGGGACGAGCCGGGGAGCTGTTTTTT. The variable domain in full, with the rest retrieved from reference TRBV5-1 and TRBJ2-2, is KAGVTQTPRYLIKTRGQQVTLSCSPISGHRSVSWYQQTPGQGLQFLFEYFSETQRNKGNFPGRFSGRQFSNSRSEMNVSTLELGDSALYLCASSPSGGRAGELFFGEGSRLTVL.

This clonotype showed up just a few times. The gene calls are TRBV5-1 and TRBJ1-1; D remains unclear. Germline CDR1 reads SGHRS; CDR2 reads YFSETQ. This CDR3 region has 14 residues. The V and J ends lost 0 bases and 3 bases respectively, with 9 bases between them. The CDR3, as DNA: TGCGCCAGCAGCTTGGGGGCCGGGGACACTGAAGCTTTCTTT. It codes for CASSLGAGDTEAFF.

In this sample, this clonotype turned up a few times. The chain links TRBV5-6 to TRBJ2-5; D may be TRBD1 (7 bases). Germline V gene lookup returns CDR1 SGHDT and CDR2 YYEEEE. The CDR3 extends over 14 amino acids. V lost 4 bases and J lost 4, with 14 bases in between. CDR3 protein: CASSHRGGPETQYF. The CDR3 DNA sequence: TGTGCCAGCAGCCACAGGGGAGGCCCAGAGACCCAGTACTTC.

This clonotype has more than one count but fewer than ten. The rearrangement uses TRBV9 and TRBJ2-7, with 11 nucleotides matching TRBD1. V was pared by 3 bases and J by 9 bases, with 2 bases of the junction left unmatched. Germline assignment: CDR1 SGDLS and CDR2 YYNGEE. The CDR3 is made up of 12 amino acids. CDR3 DNA sequence: TGTGCCAGCAGCGCGGACAGGGGGCGGCAGTACTTC. This sequence encodes CASSADRGRQYF. The variable domain in full, completed from reference TRBV9 and TRBJ2-7, reads DSGVTQTPKHLITATGQRVTLRCSPRSGDLSVYWYQQSLDQGLQFLIQYYNGEERAKGNILERFSAQQFPDLHSELNLSSLELGDSALYFCASSADRGRQYFGPGTRLTVT.

The sample holds many counts of this clonotype. The chain couples TRBV3-1 to TRBJ2-7; D not resolved. V gave up 0 bases and J gave up 2 bases, with 11 bases separating them. CDR1 LGHDT and CDR2 YNNKEL come from the germline V gene (reference sequence). CDR3 size: 15 residues. The CDR3 DNA reads as TGTGCCAGCAGCCAAGATCCGCTAGTCGCCTACGAGCAGTACTTC. As protein: CASSQDPLVAYEQYF.

This clonotype was seen ten or more times. The chain links TRBV29-1 to TRBJ2-7; D not resolved. Trimming took 4 bases from V and 6 from J, leaving 10 bases between them. The CDR3 runs 11 residues. Germline loops: CDR1 SQVTM, CDR2 ANQGSEA. CDR3 loop: CSVARSSEQYF. The CDR3 region has the DNA TGCAGCGTTGCCAGGTCGTCCGAGCAGTACTTC.

In this sample, this clonotype turned up many times. V is TRBV7-6 and J is TRBJ2-4; D gene unclear. This CDR3 has 12 amino acids. Germline V gene sequence: CDR1 SGHVS, CDR2 FNYEAQ. Trimming removed 3 bases at V and 9 bases at J, with 9 bases between. In nucleotides, the CDR3 is TGTGCCAGCAGCTTGGGGATGGGCATTCAGTACTTC. Protein sequence: CASSLGMGIQYF.

This clonotype has ten or more counts. The chain has TRBV12-3 or TRBV12-4 and TRBJ2-1; 9 nucleotides line up with TRBD1. The CDR3 runs to 16 residues. Trimming at V came to 0 bases and at J to 5 bases, leaving 5 bases not matched to a gene. In DNA, the CDR3 is TGTGCCAGCAGTTTAGCCGGGACAGGGATCCACAATGAGCAGTTCTTC. Translation: CASSLAGTGIHNEQFF.

This clonotype was seen repeatedly, ten times or more. The gene calls are TRBV29-1 and TRBJ2-2, with TRBD1 matching over 12 bases. CDR3 length: 17 amino acids. V lost 3 bases to trimming and J lost 4 bases; unmatched junction nucleotides: 9. Germline lookup yields CDR1 SQVTM and CDR2 ANQGSEA. CDR3 amino acids: CSVDRGTGGTITGELFF. The CDR3 DNA reads as TGCAGCGTTGATAGGGGGACAGGGGGCACCATCACCGGGGAGCTGTTTTTT.

This clonotype was recorded at least ten times. The chain uses TRBV9 and TRBJ2-5, with 8 positions matching TRBD2. The CDR3 is 14 amino acids. Germline loops: CDR1 SGDLS, CDR2 YYNGEE. V shed 6 bases and J 1 base; nucleotides not matched to a gene: 5. CDR3 nucleotides: TGTGCCAGCACCCGCGGGGGGATCCAAGAGACCCAGTACTTC. Encoded protein: CASTRGGIQETQYF.

At least ten counts were recorded for this clonotype. CDR3 DNA: TGTGCCAGCAGCTTACGGTCAGGGGCTGGGACCACTGAAGCTTTCTTT. Residues: CASSLRSGAGTTEAFF. V is TRBV7-2 and J is TRBJ1-1; the D gene is possibly TRBD1 (6 bases). Trimming removed 2 bases from V and 4 bases from J, with 17 bases in between. This CDR3 comprises 16 residues. Looked up from germline, CDR1 is SGHTA and CDR2 is FQGNSA.

In its sample, this clonotype was seen many times. The chain is built from TRBV4-2 and TRBJ1-4; no reliable D call. Germline V gene lookup returns CDR1 LGHNA and CDR2 YNFKEQ. CDR3 length equals 15 residues. Trimming removed 0 bases from V and 4 bases from J, with 9 bases in between. As DNA, the CDR3 is TGTGCCAGCAGCCAAGAGGTCGGCTATAATGAAAAACTGTTTTTT. This codes for CASSQEVGYNEKLFF.

The chain links TRBV6-1 to TRBJ2-3; maybe TRBD2 (5 bases). Germline V CDR1 and CDR2: MNHNS, SASEGT. The CDR3 totals 11 residues. V was cut by 4 bases and J by 7 bases, with 6 bases left in between. CDR3 DNA sequence: TGTGCCAGCAGTGTCGGGAATACGCAGTATTTT. Translated: CASSVGNTQYF.

This clonotype was counted only a few times. The chain employs TRBV7-8 and TRBJ2-4, with D unclear. The CDR3 sequence is 15 residues long. CDR1 SGHVS and CDR2 FQNEAQ come from the germline V gene. Trimming left V 0 bases short and J 5 bases short, with 11 bases between. The CDR3 here is CASSLAGYGENIQYF. CDR3 in DNA: TGTGCCAGCAGCTTAGCAGGGTACGGAGAAAACATTCAGTACTTC.

This clonotype was counted at least ten times. The chain employs TRBV14 and TRBJ2-1; 8 positions match TRBD1. The germline CDR1 and CDR2 sequences are SGHDN and FVKESK. V lost 5 bases to trimming and J lost 15 bases; unmatched junction nucleotides: 12. The length of the CDR3 is 13 residues. The CDR3 DNA sequence: TGTGCCAGCAGCGAGACCCCTGGACAGGGCGGGTTCTTC. Protein product: CASSETPGQGGFF.

This clonotype was seen ten or more times. The chain is built from TRBV28 and TRBJ1-5; D is unresolved. V was pared by 3 bases and J by 5 bases, with 8 bases between. CDR1 and CDR2 (germline): MDHEN, SYDVKM. The CDR3 is made up of 13 amino acids. The CDR3 DNA reads as TGTGCCAGCAGTTTCGCCGGGCATCAGCCCCAGCATTTT. Encoded protein: CASSFAGHQPQHF.

This clonotype was seen at least ten times. The CDR3, as DNA: TGCAGTGCTAGAGGGCCAATCACCGGGGAGCTGTTTTTT. It specifies CSARGPITGELFF. The chain is built from TRBV20-1 and TRBJ2-2; D not resolved. Germline V gene sequence: CDR1 DFQATT, CDR2 SNEGSKA (reference sequence). The CDR3 runs to 13 residues. Deletions cut 1 base from V and 4 bases from J, with 7 bases between.

This clonotype was picked up many times. The rearrangement uses TRBV7-9 and TRBJ2-5, with D perhaps TRBD1 (6 bases). The CDR3 runs 17 residues. Looked up from germline, CDR1 is SEHNR and CDR2 is FQNEAQ (reference sequence). V was cut by 4 bases and J by 5 bases, with 23 bases left in between. The CDR3 spells CASSSRRRTVRGETQYF. The CDR3 DNA is TGTGCCAGCAGCTCTAGACGTCGGACGGTGAGGGGGGAGACCCAGTACTTC.

In this sample, this clonotype turned up many times. The chain links TRBV18 to TRBJ2-2, with 8 bases identical to TRBD1. The germline V gene encodes CDR1 KGHSH and CDR2 LQKENI. This CDR3 contains 16 residues. Unmatched junction bases numbered 7, after V lost 2 bases and J lost 5 bases. This chain's CDR3 is CASSPAGQGPTGELFF. The DNA for the CDR3 is TGTGCCAGCTCACCAGCCGGACAGGGTCCAACCGGGGAGCTGTTTTTT.

The table lists this clonotype with many counts. The chain's CDR3 is CASSPGRYYEQYF. CDR3 DNA: TGTGCCAGCAGTCCGGGCCGATACTACGAGCAGTACTTC. The chain couples TRBV28 to TRBJ2-7; D is ambiguous. Trimming stripped 5 bases from V and 3 bases from J, with 11 bases between. The CDR3 totals 13 residues. Looked up from germline, CDR1 is MDHEN and CDR2 is SYDVKM.

In this sample, this clonotype turned up many times. The chain employs TRBV7-9 and TRBJ2-7; 8 bases are shared with TRBD2. V lost 6 bases, J lost 3 bases, and 7 bases stayed unmatched. This CDR3 has 14 residues. Looked up from germline, CDR1 is SEHNR and CDR2 is FQNEAQ (reference sequence). The CDR3 reads CASSRSGNVYEQYF. Written as DNA, the CDR3 is TGTGCCAGCAGTCGTAGCGGGAATGTCTACGAGCAGTACTTC.

This clonotype was recorded a few times. The CDR3 region is CSARALGGRRRETQYF. CDR3 bases: TGCAGTGCTAGAGCCTTGGGCGGGAGAAGGCGCGAGACCCAGTACTTC. The chain combines TRBV20-1 with TRBJ2-5, with 7 bases fitting TRBD2. This CDR3 is built from 16 residues. Germline CDR1 reads DFQATT; CDR2 reads SNEGSKA (reference sequence). Unmatched junction bases numbered 13, after V lost 1 base and J lost 5 bases.

This clonotype has at least ten counts. The chain couples TRBV18 to TRBJ2-3; a possible D gene is TRBD2 (6 bases). V was clipped by 2 bases and J by 1 base, with 16 bases between them. Germline V gene lookup returns CDR1 KGHSH and CDR2 LQKENI. The CDR3 is made up of 17 amino acids. CDR3 sequence: CASSPIISGLGTDTQYF. The CDR3 coding sequence is TGTGCCAGCTCACCAATTATTAGCGGTCTCGGCACAGATACGCAGTATTTT.